The rows below give T cell receptor beta chains drawn from one sample of a study of shared clonotypes between healthy human individuals. Here immunoSEQ multiplex PCR was the method, and the copy in TCRdb shows in-frame clones only, minus some. This table holds about 100,000 clones, less than 60% found once. Input material: PBMCs. The receptor set was obtained from a woman between 35 and 50 years old in good health. Some clones in this sample may be carry-over from other donors' samples. Both conserved end residues are part of each CDR3. The order of the fields is D gene, J gene, V gene, clone size, CDR3 DNA, CDR3 protein. A D gene is named only where the DNA matches it firmly. Part of the rows lack a size; the others show once, few, many or a class for expanded clones.

>-|TRBJ2-7|TRBV5-1|many
TGCGCCAGCAGCTTGGCGACAGCGGGCCCCATCTCCTACGAGCAGTACTTC
CASSLATAGPISYEQYF
>-|TRBJ1-1|TRBV6-1|-
TGTGCCAGCAGTGAAAGGGTTGGGGTACGAGCTTTCTTT
CASSERVGVRAFF
>TRBD2|TRBJ2-7|TRBV18|-
TGTGCCAGCTCACCCGGCGGGAGTACCGGAGGAGAGCAGTACTTC
CASSPGGSTGGEQYF
>-|TRBJ1-5|TRBV7-9|-
TGTGCCAGCAGCCCAAATATGGATCAGCCCCAGCATTTT
CASSPNMDQPQHF
>-|TRBJ2-1|TRBV7-2|many
TGTGCCAGCAGCACCCCCCGGGGTAGCGTGCACAATGAGCAGTTCTTC
CASSTPRGSVHNEQFF
>-|TRBJ2-1|TRBV5-4|few
TGTGCCAGTAAGGGTTCGGTATCTAGCAATGAGCAGTTCTTC
CASKGSVSSNEQFF
>-|TRBJ2-7|TRBV28|-
TGTGCCATCCGATCCGCGGGTTCCCCCATAGGGCAGTACTTC
CAIRSAGSPIGQYF
>TRBD2|TRBJ2-5|TRBV4-1|many
TGCGCCAGCAGCCAAACTAGCGGGAGGGGTGGGGAGACCCAGTACTTC
CASSQTSGRGGETQYF
>-|TRBJ1-2|TRBV1|-
TGCACCAGCAGCCAGGGTGCAGGGGGAAACGAGCATGGCTACACCTTC
CTSSQGAGGNEHGYTF
>-|TRBJ2-1|TRBV6-6|many
TGTGCCAGCGGGAGCGTAGAGCAGTTCTTC
CASGSVEQFF
>TRBD2|TRBJ2-1|TRBV29-1|-
TGCAGCGCAGAGACTAGCGGGAGGACGGGTAAGCAGTTCTTC
CSAETSGRTGKQFF
>TRBD1|TRBJ1-2|TRBV19|-
TGTGCCAGTTCCCAGGACAGGACCTATGGCTACACCTTC
CASSQDRTYGYTF
>TRBD1|TRBJ1-3|TRBV10-3|few
TGTGCCATCACCCAGGGGGGTGCTGGAAACACCATATATTTT
CAITQGGAGNTIYF
>-|TRBJ2-3|TRBV4-3|-
TGCGCCAGCAGCCAATCCGGCCGGGGGGATACGCAGTATTTT
CASSQSGRGDTQYF
>TRBD1|TRBJ2-7|TRBV29-1|-
TGCAGCGGTGGGACAGGGTACTACGAGCAGTACTTC
CSGGTGYYEQYF
>-|TRBJ1-1|TRBV18|few
TGTGCCAGCTCACCACCGTCAACTCGGAACACTGAAGCTTTCTTT
CASSPPSTRNTEAFF
>-|TRBJ2-1|TRBV7-6|many
TGTGCCAGCAGCTTAGCGCCTCGGGCGCCCGCCACCCTTAGCTCCTACAATGAGCAGTTCTTC
CASSLAPRAPATLSSYNEQFF
>-|TRBJ2-6|TRBV7-2|once
TGCGCCAGCAGCCGTGGCCAAGGCTCTGGGGCCAACGTCCTGACTTTC
CASSRGQGSGANVLTF
>-|TRBJ2-5|TRBV7-9|once
TGTGCCAGCAGCTTATTTCGAGAGACCCAGTACTTC
CASSLFRETQYF
>-|TRBJ2-3|TRBV5-1|-
TGCGCCAGCTTGGGCCTTGAGATGGATACGCAGTATTTT
CASLGLEMDTQYF
>-|TRBJ2-5|TRBV30|few
TGTGCCTGGAGTCAGGAAGAGACCCAGTACTTC
CAWSQEETQYF
>-|TRBJ1-6|TRBV30|-
TGTGCCTGGAGTGTGTCAGTGGCCCGAAATTCACCCCTCCACTTT
CAWSVSVARNSPLHF
>-|TRBJ2-2|TRBV6-1|-
TGTGCCAGCACCCACTCGAGAAGGACCGGGGAGCTGTTTTTT
CASTHSRRTGELFF
>TRBD1|TRBJ2-7|TRBV4-1|-
TGCGCCAGCAGCCAAGGCGGGACAGGGTGGGACGAGCAGTACTTC
CASSQGGTGWDEQYF
>-|TRBJ2-2|TRBV7-2|few
TGTGCCAGCAGCTCAGATTTTGCCGGGGAGCTGTTTTTT
CASSSDFAGELFF
>-|TRBJ1-1|TRBV30|many
TGTGCCTGGAGTGAGCTAGGTCCCGTTGGGACTGAAGCTTTCTTT
CAWSELGPVGTEAFF
>-|TRBJ2-6|TRBV27|many
TGTGCCAGCAGCGGCCGGATAAGCTCTGGGGCCAACGTCCTGACTTTC
CASSGRISSGANVLTF
>TRBD1|TRBJ1-5|TRBV7-8|-
TGTGCCAGCAGCTTAGTAGGGACAGGGAATCAGCCCCAGCATTTT
CASSLVGTGNQPQHF
>TRBD2|TRBJ2-1|TRBV29-1|-
TGCAGCGTTTTAAAGACTAGCGGCCCATACAATGAGCAGTTCTTC
CSVLKTSGPYNEQFF
>-|TRBJ1-6|TRBV30|few
TGTGCCTGGAGTGTTCGGCAGGGAAGTTCACCCCTCCACTTT
CAWSVRQGSSPLHF
>-|TRBJ1-5|TRBV19|many
TGTGCCAGTAGTGGGGGGTTTAATCAGCCCCAGCATTTT
CASSGGFNQPQHF
>TRBD1|TRBJ1-2|TRBV9|few
TGTGCCAGCAGCGTAGAGGACAGGGGGCGCTACTATGGCTACACCTTC
CASSVEDRGRYYGYTF
>-|TRBJ2-5|TRBV5-4|-
TGTGCCAGCAGCTTGGCCTTCTTGCCAGAGGAGACCCAGTACTTC
CASSLAFLPEETQYF
>TRBD2|TRBJ2-4|TRBV19|many
TGTGCCAGTAGTGATGGGAGGGAGGGAAACATTCAGTACTTC
CASSDGREGNIQYF
>-|TRBJ1-5|TRBV9|many
TGTGCCAGCAGCGTAGGCGTCGGGAGTCAGCCCCAGCATTTT
CASSVGVGSQPQHF
>-|TRBJ2-2|TRBV9|-
TGTGCCAGCAGCCCAAATACAGGGATCGGGGAGCTGTTTTTT
CASSPNTGIGELFF
>TRBD1|TRBJ1-5|TRBV6-6|many
TGTGCCAGCAGTTACGACAGGGGAAGCAATCAGCCCCAGCATTTT
CASSYDRGSNQPQHF
>-|TRBJ2-7|TRBV4-2|many
TGTGCCAGCAGCCAAGGTCCCCCCGGGACCTCGATCTCCTACGAGCAGTACTTC
CASSQGPPGTSISYEQYF
>-|TRBJ1-5|TRBV28|many
TGTGCCAGCAGGCGAGGGGGGACCACCGGAAAGCCCCAGCATTTT
CASRRGGTTGKPQHF
>-|TRBJ1-5|TRBV28|-
TGTGCCAGCAGTTTACGGCAGGACAATCAGCCCCAGCATTTT
CASSLRQDNQPQHF
>-|TRBJ2-6|TRBV29-1|-
TGCAGCGTAGGGTTGTCTGGGGCCAACGTCCTGACTTTC
CSVGLSGANVLTF
>TRBD1|TRBJ2-2|TRBV7-9|few
TGTGCCAGCAGCTTACTGGACAGGGTCACCGGGGAGCTGTTTTTT
CASSLLDRVTGELFF
>-|TRBJ1-3|TRBV28|many
TGTGCCAGCAGCGGGGCCCCAGGCACCATATATTTT
CASSGAPGTIYF
>TRBD2|TRBJ2-2|TRBV7-6|-
TGTGCCAGCAGCTCCCTCGGGACTAGCGCTGGGGAGCTGTTTTTT
CASSSLGTSAGELFF
>TRBD1|TRBJ1-2|TRBV6-5|many
TGTGCCAGCAGTTACAGGGGGCAAGGGGGTGGCTACACCTTC
CASSYRGQGGGYTF
>TRBD1|TRBJ2-7|TRBV5-1|-
TGCGCCAGCAGCTCCGGGACAGGGTACGAGCAGTACTTC
CASSSGTGYEQYF
>TRBD2|TRBJ2-1|TRBV11-1|-
TGTGCCAGCAGCTCCTCCGGGACTAGCGGGTACAATGAGCAGTTCTTC
CASSSSGTSGYNEQFF
>-|TRBJ2-7|TRBV4-3|-
TGCGCCAGCAGCCAGGTCTTGGGATCCTACGAGCAGTACTTC
CASSQVLGSYEQYF
>-|TRBJ1-1|TRBV6-6|-
TGTGCCAGCAGTTACTCGACGGGGGCCGGGGCTTTCTTT
CASSYSTGAGAFF
>TRBD1|TRBJ2-5|TRBV28|-
TGTGCCAGCAGTTCAGGGGGCGGGGAGACCCAGTACTTC
CASSSGGGETQYF
>-|TRBJ2-7|TRBV29-1|many
TGCAGCGCCACGGACTGGAGCTCCTACGAGCAGTACTTC
CSATDWSSYEQYF
>-|TRBJ2-7|TRBV18|medium-sized
TGTGCCAGCTCACTGGGTGGAGACTACGAGCAGTACTTC
CASSLGGDYEQYF
>-|TRBJ1-4|TRBV4-1|-
TGCGCCAGCAGCCAAGGTTGGAGGACGGTGAATGAAAAACTGTTTTTT
CASSQGWRTVNEKLFF